The entry below gives a single TCR beta chain sequence along with its context. This entry is derived from a study of blood T cell repertoires in COVID-19. Germline loops: CDR1 SGHNT, CDR2 YYREEE (reference sequence). Trimming stripped 2 bases from V and 9 bases from J, with 26 bases between. The CDR3 is 17 amino acids. Some clones are missing from TCRdb's copy, which holds only in-frame ones; the method was immunoSEQ multiplex PCR. The sample contains a few hundred thousand clones, roughly 89% of which appear only once. V is TRBV5-4 and J is TRBJ1-1, with a tentative D call TRBD1 (6 bases). This TCR was sampled from a woman aged 35 to 49 who had recovered from COVID-19. Sequenced input: peripheral blood. CDR3 loop: CASSLPARGHHHHQAFF. The DNA of the CDR3 is TGTGCCAGCAGCTTACCTGCAAGGGGACACCATCATCATCAAGCTTTCTTT.